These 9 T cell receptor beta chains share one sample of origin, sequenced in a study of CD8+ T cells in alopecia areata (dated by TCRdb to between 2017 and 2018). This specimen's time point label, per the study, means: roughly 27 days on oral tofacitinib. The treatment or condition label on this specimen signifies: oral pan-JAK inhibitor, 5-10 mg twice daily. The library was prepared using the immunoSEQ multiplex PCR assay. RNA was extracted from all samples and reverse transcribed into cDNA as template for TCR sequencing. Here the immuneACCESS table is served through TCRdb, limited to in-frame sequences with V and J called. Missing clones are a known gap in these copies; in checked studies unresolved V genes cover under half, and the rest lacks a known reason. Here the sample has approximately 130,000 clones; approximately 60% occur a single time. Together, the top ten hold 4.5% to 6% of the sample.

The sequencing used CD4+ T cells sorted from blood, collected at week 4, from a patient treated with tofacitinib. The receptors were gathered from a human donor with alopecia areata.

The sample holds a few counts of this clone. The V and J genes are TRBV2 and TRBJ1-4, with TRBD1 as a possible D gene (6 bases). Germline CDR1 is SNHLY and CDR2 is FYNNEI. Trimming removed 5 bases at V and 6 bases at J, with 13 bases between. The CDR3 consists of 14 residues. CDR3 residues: CASSIRGFDEKLFF. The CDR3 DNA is TGTGCCAGCAGTATCAGGGGATTCGATGAAAAACTGTTTTTT.

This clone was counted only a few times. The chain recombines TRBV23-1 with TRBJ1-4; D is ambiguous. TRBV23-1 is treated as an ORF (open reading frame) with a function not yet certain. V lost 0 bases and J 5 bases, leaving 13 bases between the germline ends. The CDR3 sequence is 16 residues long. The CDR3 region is CASSQSLGIKNEKLFF. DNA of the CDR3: TGCGCCAGCAGTCAATCGTTAGGGATCAAAAATGAAAAACTGTTTTTT.

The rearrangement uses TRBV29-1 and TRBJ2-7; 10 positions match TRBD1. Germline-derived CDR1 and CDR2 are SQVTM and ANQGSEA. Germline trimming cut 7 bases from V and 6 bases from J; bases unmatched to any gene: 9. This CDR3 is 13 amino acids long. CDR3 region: CSASGQGNVEQYF. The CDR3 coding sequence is TGCAGCGCTTCGGGACAGGGGAATGTCGAGCAGTACTTC.

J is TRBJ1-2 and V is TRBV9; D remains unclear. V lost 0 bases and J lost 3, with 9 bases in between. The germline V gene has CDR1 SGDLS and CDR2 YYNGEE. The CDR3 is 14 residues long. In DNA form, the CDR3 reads TGTGCCAGCAGCGTAGAGTCCTGGGACTATGGCTACACCTTC. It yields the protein CASSVESWDYGYTF.

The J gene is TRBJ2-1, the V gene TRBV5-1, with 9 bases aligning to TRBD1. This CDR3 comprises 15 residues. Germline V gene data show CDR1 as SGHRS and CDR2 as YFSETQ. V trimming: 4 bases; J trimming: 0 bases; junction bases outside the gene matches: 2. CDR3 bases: TGCGCCAGCAGCGAGACAGGGGGCTCCTACAATGAGCAGTTCTTC. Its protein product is CASSETGGSYNEQFF. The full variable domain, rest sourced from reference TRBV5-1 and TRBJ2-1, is KAGVTQTPRYLIKTRGQQVTLSCSPISGHRSVSWYQQTPGQGLQFLFEYFSETQRNKGNFPGRFSGRQFSNSRSEMNVSTLELGDSALYLCASSETGGSYNEQFFGPGTRLTVL.

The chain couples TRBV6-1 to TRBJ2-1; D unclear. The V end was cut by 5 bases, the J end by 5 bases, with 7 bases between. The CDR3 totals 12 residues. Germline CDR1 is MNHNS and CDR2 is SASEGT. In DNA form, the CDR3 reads TGTGCCAGCAGTTGGCTGGACAATGAGCAGTTCTTC. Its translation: CASSWLDNEQFF.

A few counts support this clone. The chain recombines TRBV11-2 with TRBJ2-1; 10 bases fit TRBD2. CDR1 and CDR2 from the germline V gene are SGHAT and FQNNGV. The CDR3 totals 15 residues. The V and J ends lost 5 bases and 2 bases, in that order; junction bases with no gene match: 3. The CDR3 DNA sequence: TGTGCCAGCAGCGCGAGCGGGGGGGCCTACAATGAGCAGTTCTTC. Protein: CASSASGGAYNEQFF. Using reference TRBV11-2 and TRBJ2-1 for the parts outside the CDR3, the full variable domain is EAGVAQSPRYKIIEKRQSVAFWCNPISGHATLYWYQQILGQGPKLLIQFQNNGVVDDSQLPKDRFSAERLKGVDSTLKIQPAKLEDSAVYLCASSASGGAYNEQFFGPGTRLTVL.

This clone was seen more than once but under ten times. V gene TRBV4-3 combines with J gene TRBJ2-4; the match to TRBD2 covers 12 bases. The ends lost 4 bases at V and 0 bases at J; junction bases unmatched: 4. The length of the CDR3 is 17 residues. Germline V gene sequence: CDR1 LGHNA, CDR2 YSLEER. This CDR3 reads CASSPGTSGLAKNIQYF. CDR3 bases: TGCGCCAGCAGCCCGGGGACTAGCGGGCTAGCCAAAAACATTCAGTACTTC.

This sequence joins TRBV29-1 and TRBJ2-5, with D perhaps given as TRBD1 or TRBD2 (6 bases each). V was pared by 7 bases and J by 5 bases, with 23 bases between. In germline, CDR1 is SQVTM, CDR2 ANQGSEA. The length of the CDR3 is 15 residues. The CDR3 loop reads CSARDSRGGHETQYF. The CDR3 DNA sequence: TGCAGCGCTCGTGACAGCCGAGGGGGGCATGAGACCCAGTACTTC.